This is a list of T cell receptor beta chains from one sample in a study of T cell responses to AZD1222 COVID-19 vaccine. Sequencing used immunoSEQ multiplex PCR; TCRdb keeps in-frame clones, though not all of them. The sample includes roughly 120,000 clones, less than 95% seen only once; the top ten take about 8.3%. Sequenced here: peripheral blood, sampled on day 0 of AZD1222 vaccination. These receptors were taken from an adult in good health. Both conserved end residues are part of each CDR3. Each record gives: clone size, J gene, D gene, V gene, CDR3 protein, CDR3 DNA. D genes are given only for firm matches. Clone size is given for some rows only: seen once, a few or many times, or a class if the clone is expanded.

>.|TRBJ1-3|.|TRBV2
CASRSGGNTIYF
TGTGCCAGCAGGTCTGGTGGAAACACCATATATTTT
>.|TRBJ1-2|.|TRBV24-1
CATSDFGGNYGYTF
TGTGCCACCAGTGATTTTGGGGGTAACTATGGCTACACCTTC
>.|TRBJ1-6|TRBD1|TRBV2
CASRSSEWDRVKSPLHF
TGTGCCAGCAGGTCTTCCGAGTGGGACAGGGTAAAATCACCCCTCCACTTT
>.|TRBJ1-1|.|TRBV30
CAWTPGYWTEAFF
TGTGCCTGGACCCCAGGGTATTGGACTGAAGCTTTCTTT
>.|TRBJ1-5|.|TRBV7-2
CASSFGPNQPQHF
TGTGCCAGCAGCTTTGGGCCCAATCAGCCCCAGCATTTT
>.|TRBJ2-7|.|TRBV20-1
CSAKPSYEQYF
TGCAGTGCCAAGCCCTCCTACGAGCAGTACTTC
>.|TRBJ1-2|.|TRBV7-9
CASSLDPTGGYTF
TGTGCCAGCAGCTTAGACCCGACGGGGGGCTACACCTTC
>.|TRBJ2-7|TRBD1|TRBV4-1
CASSQERQGAYEQYF
TGCGCCAGCAGCCAAGAAAGGCAGGGGGCCTACGAGCAGTACTTC
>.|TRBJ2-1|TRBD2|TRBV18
CASSRLAGYNEQFF
TGTGCCAGCTCACGACTAGCGGGGTACAATGAGCAGTTCTTC
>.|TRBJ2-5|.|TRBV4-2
CASSQDLGGSARETQYF
TGTGCCAGCAGCCAAGATTTGGGGGGTTCGGCGAGGGAGACCCAGTACTTC
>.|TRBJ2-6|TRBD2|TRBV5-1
CASSWEGLGANVLTF
TGCGCCAGCAGCTGGGAGGGGCTTGGGGCCAACGTCCTGACTTTC
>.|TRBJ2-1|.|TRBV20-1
CSASSDSAFF
TGCAGTGCTTCCAGCGACTCCGCGTTCTTC
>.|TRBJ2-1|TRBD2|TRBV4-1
CASSPTQRGGEFF
TGCGCCAGCAGCCCAACCCAGCGGGGGGGAGAGTTCTTC
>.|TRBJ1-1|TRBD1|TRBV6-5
CASTQGSTEAFF
TGTGCCAGCACACAGGGGAGCACTGAAGCTTTCTTT
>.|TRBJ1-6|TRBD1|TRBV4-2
CASSQVPQGGNSPLHF
TGTGCCAGCAGCCAAGTCCCCCAGGGGGGTAATTCACCCCTCCACTTT
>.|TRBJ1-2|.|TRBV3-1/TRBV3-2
CASSTRADMYGYTF
TGTGCCAGCAGTACCCGGGCAGATATGTATGGCTACACCTTC
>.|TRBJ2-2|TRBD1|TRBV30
CAWIGTGTTGELFF
TGTGCCTGGATTGGGACAGGGACCACCGGGGAGCTGTTTTTT
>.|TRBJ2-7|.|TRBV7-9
CASSRSYEQYF
TGTGCCAGCAGCCGCTCCTACGAGCAGTACTTC
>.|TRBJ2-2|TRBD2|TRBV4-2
CASSPRTSGDTGELFF
TGTGCCAGCAGCCCCAGGACTAGCGGGGATACCGGGGAGCTGTTTTTT
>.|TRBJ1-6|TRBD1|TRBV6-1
CASSERGTGNSPLHF
TGTGCCAGCAGTGAACGGGGGACAGGTAATTCACCCCTCCACTTT
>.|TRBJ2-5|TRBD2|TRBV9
CASSLQGLEGETQYF
TGTGCCAGCAGCCTTCAGGGACTAGAGGGGGAGACCCAGTACTTC
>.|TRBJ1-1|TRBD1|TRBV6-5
CASSTQGGNTEAFF
TGTGCCAGCAGTACACAGGGGGGTAACACTGAAGCTTTCTTT
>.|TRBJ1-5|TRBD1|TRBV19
CASSIVGQGPNQPQHF
TGTGCCAGTAGTATAGTTGGACAGGGGCCCAATCAGCCCCAGCATTTT
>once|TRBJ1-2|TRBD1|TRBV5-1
CASSSGQGTGYTF
TGCGCCAGCAGCTCTGGACAGGGAACTGGCTACACCTTC